Included here is one T cell receptor beta chain sequence, with context. Antigen: not known. Investigators prepared the TCR beta libraries by applying iRepertoire HTBI primers and Arm-PCR of CDR3 regions. TCRdb called the multiplex PCR reads again in MiXCR, with one record for every CDR3 protein. The sample holds a few hundred thousand distinct CDR3 sequences; 20% to 30% are singletons and the top ten take about a quarter. The sample originates from a study of regulatory T cells in long-lasting Graves disease. Study outcomes and limitations: TRBV28 was favored in persistent disease, as were TRBJ1-2 and TRBJ2-5.

V lost 6 bases to trimming and J lost 6 bases, with 18 bases between them. The germline V gene has CDR1 SQVTM and CDR2 ANQGSEA. The CDR3 has 13 residues. Time point given: persistent/refractory GD, antithyroid drugs over 5 years with positive TRAb. PBMC RNA was the source of the TCR library. The V gene is TRBV29-1, the J gene TRBJ2-7, with a possible D match to TRBD1 (6 bases). The sequence derives from a female donor with Graves disease. The sequencing used peripheral blood mononuclear cells (PBMCs), collected when the disease was refractory, from a patient treated with antithyroid drugs. The DNA of the CDR3 is TGCAGCGTGTCCCCCGGGGCAGGGGCCGAGCAGTACTTC. Amino acid sequence: CSVSPGAGAEQYF.